The subject of this entry is one T cell receptor beta chain. The data originate from a study of T cell responses to AZD1222 COVID-19 vaccine. Study-level background: Researchers grouped second doses given at about 4 or about 12 weeks into one pool.

TCRdb keeps only in-frame clones here, not all; method: immunoSEQ multiplex PCR. The sample carries about 90,000 clones, around 90% recorded once. CDR3 size: 19 residues. The V gene end was trimmed by 0 bases and the J gene end by 8 bases; junction bases not matched to a gene: 18. Germline V gives CDR1 KGHSH, CDR2 LQKENI. This sequence was found in an adult in good health. The chain is built from TRBV18 and TRBJ1-4; 7 bases match TRBD1. The starting material was peripheral blood, obtained on day 0 of AZD1222 vaccination. DNA for the CDR3: TGTGCCAGCTCACCACCGAGGGGGCAATTAGAAATGGAGCGAGAAAAACTGTTTTTT. Its translation is CASSPPRGQLEMEREKLFF.